Listed below are T cell receptor beta chains from one sample, sequenced in a study of human T cells and chemical hapten exposure. Using its own MiXCR run on the RACE reads, TCRdb lists one record per CDR3 protein. The sample contains about 270,000 distinct CDR3 sequences, roughly 7.7% of which appear only once. The material was whole blood, obtained in connection with sensitization to the hapten diphenylcyclopropenone (DPC). All receptors come from a man aged 18 to 30 with alopecia areata. Some clones in this sample may be carry-over from other donors' samples. The CDR3 runs from the conserved cysteine through the conserved F or W. Fields, in order: D gene, V gene, J gene, clone size, CDR3 DNA, CDR3 protein. D genes are given only for firm matches. Clone sizes are given selectively: once, few, many, or a class where the clone is expanded.

>NA|TRBV20-1|TRBJ1-3|NA
TGCAGTGCGAGGCGTCCCTCTGGAAACACCATATATTTT
CSARRPSGNTIYF
>TRBD2|TRBV7-9|TRBJ2-3|NA
TGTGCCAGCAGCTCCCCAAGCGGGGGGGCCCGATCTAGCACAGATACGCAGTATTTT
CASSSPSGGARSSTDTQYF
>TRBD1|TRBV7-2|TRBJ2-1|few
TGTGCCAGCAGCTTGGACAGGGGACCACCTGAGCAGTTCTTC
CASSLDRGPPEQFF
>NA|TRBV4-3|TRBJ1-4|NA
TGCGCCAGCAGCCAACACACGGGTCACCCCTTAGGCAAACTGTTTTTT
CASSQHTGHPLGKLFF
>TRBD2|TRBV12-3/TRBV12-4|TRBJ2-7|few
TGTGCCAGCAGTTTGGGGGGGACCCCCACAAAACCTTACGAGCAGTACTTC
CASSLGGTPTKPYEQYF
>TRBD2|TRBV9|TRBJ2-1|NA
TGTGCCAGCAGCTCCGCGTCGGGGGGAAGCAATGAGCAGTTCTTC
CASSSASGGSNEQFF
>NA|TRBV7-2|TRBJ1-3|few
TGTGCCAGCAGCCCCGACTTCAGCTCTGGAAACACCATATATTTT
CASSPDFSSGNTIYF
>NA|TRBV6-1|TRBJ2-3|NA
TGTGCCAGCCGAAATCAGGGGAGGGATACGCAGTATTTT
CASRNQGRDTQYF
>NA|TRBV7-3|TRBJ2-2|NA
TGTGCCAGCAGCTTATCCGGGACAAACGCGAACACCGGGGAGCTGTTTTTT
CASSLSGTNANTGELFF
>TRBD2|TRBV11-2|TRBJ2-1|NA
TGTGCCAGCAGCCCCGGACTAGCGGGGGGGCGGGGGTTCTTC
CASSPGLAGGRGFF
>NA|TRBV4-3|TRBJ1-1|few
TGCGCCAGCAGCCAAGATCCGGGCAGGGTCGCTGAAGCTTTCTTT
CASSQDPGRVAEAFF
>NA|TRBV7-2|TRBJ2-2|NA
TGTGCCAGCAGCCCCACCGCCTACCGGGGTACCGGGGAGCTGTTTTTT
CASSPTAYRGTGELFF
>NA|TRBV6-5|TRBJ1-3|NA
TGTGCCAGCAGTTACGATATGGGGGCCATCGGAAACACCATATATTTT
CASSYDMGAIGNTIYF
>TRBD1|TRBV5-1|TRBJ1-1|NA
TGCGCCAGCAGTCGACAGGGGGTCGGATACACTGAAGCTTTCTTT
CASSRQGVGYTEAFF
>NA|TRBV11-2|TRBJ2-5|NA
TGTGCCAGCAGCTTAGATATCCCACAAATTGGGACCCAGTACTTC
CASSLDIPQIGTQYF
>TRBD1|TRBV12-3/TRBV12-4|TRBJ1-4|few
TGTGCCAGCAGGGACAGGGGGGTTAATGAAAAACTGTTTTTT
CASRDRGVNEKLFF
>NA|TRBV12-3/TRBV12-4|TRBJ2-6|NA
TGTGCCAAGGGCGAGAGCTCTGGGGCCAACGTCCTGACTTTC
CAKGESSGANVLTF
>NA|TRBV5-4|TRBJ1-5|NA
TGTGCCAGCAGCTTGGGGGGGCCGTATAGCAATCAGCCCCAGCATTTT
CASSLGGPYSNQPQHF
>TRBD1|TRBV12-3/TRBV12-4|TRBJ2-3|few
TGTGCCAGCAGTTTTACGAGGGGGCCAGATACGCAGTATTTT
CASSFTRGPDTQYF
>NA|TRBV12-3/TRBV12-4|TRBJ1-1|many
TGTGCCAGCAGTTTAATGAGGTGGACAGCCGGGGACACTGAAGCTTTCTTT
CASSLMRWTAGDTEAFF
>TRBD1|TRBV18|TRBJ2-3|NA
TGTGCCAGCTCACCCTGGACAGGGGGGACTTACACAGATACGCAGTATTTT
CASSPWTGGTYTDTQYF
>TRBD2|TRBV6-5|TRBJ2-1|NA
TGTGCCCGCGCAGGGCTAGCGGGGGGTAAGAATGAGCAGTTCTTC
CARAGLAGGKNEQFF
>NA|TRBV7-9|TRBJ1-1|NA
TGTGCCAGCAGCTTAGGGGGTGGTGCCCCGAACACTGAAGCTTTCTTT
CASSLGGGAPNTEAFF
>NA|TRBV14|TRBJ2-3|few
TGTGCCAGCAGCTTAGCCCCGGGGCCTCCTATAGATACGCAGTATTTT
CASSLAPGPPIDTQYF
>NA|TRBV29-1|TRBJ2-2|NA
TGCAGCGTGACCGGCGGCAGGGCGAACACCGGGGAGCTGTTTTTT
CSVTGGRANTGELFF
>TRBD1|TRBV9|TRBJ1-4|NA
TGTGCCAGCAGCGTAATCAGGGGGCCACTGTTTTTT
CASSVIRGPLFF
>NA|TRBV7-8|TRBJ2-1|few
TGTGCCAGCAGCTTAGTCTTAATCCCAGGTTCGGTGCAGTTCTTC
CASSLVLIPGSVQFF
>NA|TRBV20-1|TRBJ1-5|many
TGCAGTGCTAGAGATTCGTACAATCAGCCCCAGCATTTT
CSARDSYNQPQHF
>NA|TRBV7-9|TRBJ2-1|NA
TGTGCCAGCAGCTCCGACAGAAACAATGAGCAGTTCTTC
CASSSDRNNEQFF
>NA|TRBV13|TRBJ2-5|NA
TGTGCCAGCAGTCTCGACACAGGACAGCAAGAGACCCAGTACTTC
CASSLDTGQQETQYF
>TRBD1|TRBV9|TRBJ1-5|many
TGTGCCAGCAGCGGGGACAGTTATAGCAATCAGCCCCAGCATTTT
CASSGDSYSNQPQHF
>TRBD2|TRBV24-1|TRBJ2-3|NA
TGTGCCACCAGTGGAGGCGTGGGACTAGCCACAGATACGCAGTATTTT
CATSGGVGLATDTQYF
>TRBD1|TRBV4-3|TRBJ2-6|many
TGCGCCAGCAGCCAAGGGGACAGGGGAAGGGCCAACGTCCTGACTTTC
CASSQGDRGRANVLTF
>NA|TRBV27|TRBJ1-1|NA
TGTGCCAGCAGTCCCGAGACAGCTACTGAAGCTTTCTTT
CASSPETATEAFF
>TRBD1|TRBV29-1|TRBJ2-1|few
TGCAGCGTTGAAGGCTCCGACAGGGAGGAGCAGTTCTTC
CSVEGSDREEQFF
>NA|TRBV6-5|TRBJ1-3|few
TGTGCCAGCAGCTCAGGGACCCTCGAGAACACCATATATTTT
CASSSGTLENTIYF
>NA|TRBV7-3|TRBJ1-1|NA
TGTGCCAGCAGCTTCTACAAATACACTGAAGCTTTCTTT
CASSFYKYTEAFF
>TRBD1|TRBV5-6|TRBJ2-7|NA
TGTGCCAGCAGCTTAGCCGGGACAGCGGACGAGCAGTACTTC
CASSLAGTADEQYF
>TRBD1|TRBV4-1|TRBJ2-6|many
TGCGCCAGCAGCCAAACAGGGGGCTCTGGGGCCAACGTCCTGACTTTC
CASSQTGGSGANVLTF
>TRBD1|TRBV12-5|TRBJ2-2|NA
TGTGCTAGTGGTTTGGTAGTCACAGGGGGACTCGGGGAGCTGTTTTTT
CASGLVVTGGLGELFF
>TRBD1|TRBV5-1|TRBJ2-7|NA
TGCGCCAGCAGCTGGGCGACAGGGGCCTACGAGCAGTACTTC
CASSWATGAYEQYF
>NA|TRBV6-6|TRBJ2-6|NA
TGTGCCAGCGGTTCTAGCAACTCTGGGGCCAACGTCCTGACTTTC
CASGSSNSGANVLTF
>NA|TRBV10-3|TRBJ1-1|NA
TGTGCCATCGCCGAGGGAGATAACACTGAAGCTTTCTTT
CAIAEGDNTEAFF
>NA|TRBV15|TRBJ1-1|NA
TGTGCCACCAGCAAGCAGAGAACATTGAACACTGAAGCTTTCTTT
CATSKQRTLNTEAFF
>NA|TRBV7-9|TRBJ2-7|NA
TGTGCCAGCAGCGGAATGGGTTGGTCCTACGAGCAGTACTTC
CASSGMGWSYEQYF
>TRBD1|TRBV28|TRBJ2-3|NA
TGTGCCAGCAGACGAAAAGTACAGGGGCCCACAGATACGCAGTATTTT
CASRRKVQGPTDTQYF
>NA|TRBV24-1|TRBJ2-3|many
TGTGCCACCAGTGATTCTACGGGATATACTAGCACAGATACGCAGTATTTT
CATSDSTGYTSTDTQYF
>NA|TRBV10-3|TRBJ1-1|many
TGTGCCATCAGTGAGTCGCTTGAAGCTTTCTTT
CAISESLEAFF
>TRBD1|TRBV2|TRBJ1-1|few
TGTGCCAGCAGTCACCGGGACAGGGACACTGAAGCTTTCTTT
CASSHRDRDTEAFF
>NA|TRBV4-3|TRBJ1-1|many
TGCGCCAGCAGCCAAGATTCAGGGACAGAAGCTTTCTTT
CASSQDSGTEAFF
>NA|TRBV6-5|TRBJ1-6|NA
TGTGCCAGCAGTTACACCTCTACAGGGAGCTCCTATAATTCACCCCTCCACTTT
CASSYTSTGSSYNSPLHF
>NA|TRBV11-2|TRBJ1-5|NA
TGTGCCAGCAGCTTATTTAACGGTCAGCCCCAGCATTTT
CASSLFNGQPQHF
>NA|TRBV7-2|TRBJ1-1|many
TGTGCCAGCAGCTTAGTATCGTACGAAGCTTTCTTT
CASSLVSYEAFF
>NA|TRBV7-8|TRBJ1-1|many
TGTGCCAGCAGCTTACCCTTAGACACTGAAGCTTTCTTT
CASSLPLDTEAFF
>TRBD2|TRBV4-3|TRBJ2-7|few
TGCGCCAGCAGCCTGACTAGCGGGGGGACTGAGCAGTACTTC
CASSLTSGGTEQYF
>NA|TRBV28|TRBJ1-5|many
TGTGCCAGCAGTTTTTCCCAGGCTAGCAATCAGCCCCAGCATTTT
CASSFSQASNQPQHF
>NA|TRBV7-9|TRBJ2-7|NA
TGTGCCAGCAGCTTAATGGGGCCACCCTACGAGCAGTACTTC
CASSLMGPPYEQYF
>TRBD2|TRBV5-4|TRBJ2-3|NA
TGTGCCAGCAGCTGGGAGCGGGGGGCAACAGATACGCAGTATTTT
CASSWERGATDTQYF
>NA|TRBV11-2|TRBJ1-4|few
TGTGCCAGCAGCGGAGCCGGGGGAGGTGAAAAACTGTTTTTT
CASSGAGGGEKLFF